Each of the 11 T cell receptor beta chains below was sequenced from the same sample in a study of blood T cell repertoires in COVID-19. The method was immunoSEQ multiplex PCR; TCRdb's version includes in-frame clones alone and lacks a portion of them. The data contain 200,000 to 300,000 clones, approximately 88% of them singletons. Sequenced: peripheral blood. These receptors came from a human donor in a cohort sampled during active COVID-19.

V gene TRBV7-2 combines with J gene TRBJ1-1; 7 bases match TRBD1. Germline V CDR1 and CDR2: SGHTA, FQGNSA. Unmatched junction bases numbered 12, after V lost 2 bases and J lost 3 bases. The CDR3 totals 17 residues. CDR3: CASSLYVWWQGDTEAFF. The CDR3 nucleotides are TGTGCCAGCAGCTTATATGTATGGTGGCAGGGGGACACTGAAGCTTTCTTT. Full variable domain (remainder filled in from reference TRBV7-2 and TRBJ1-1): GAGVSQSPSNKVTEKGKDVELRCDPISGHTALYWYRQSLGQGLEFLIYFQGNSAPDKSGLPSDRFSAERTGGSVSTLTIQRTQQEDSAVYLCASSLYVWWQGDTEAFFGQGTRLTVV.

The gene calls are TRBV3-1 (or the pseudogene TRBV3-2) and TRBJ2-1; TRBD2 might be the D (6 bases). Trimming took 5 bases from V and 5 from J, leaving 13 bases between them. The V gene's germline CDR1 is LGHDT and CDR2 YNNKEL (reference sequence). CDR3 size: 14 residues. The DNA for the CDR3 is TGTGCCAGCAGCACTCTAGCGATTAACAATGAGCAGTTCTTC. Translated: CASSTLAINNEQFF.

This clone was found once. V is TRBV7-9 and J is TRBJ1-4; perhaps TRBD1 as D (6 bases). Per germline, CDR1 SEHNR and CDR2 FQNEAQ (reference sequence). The germline V and J ends were trimmed by 4 bases and 8 bases, with 14 bases remaining between them. This CDR3 is built from 14 residues. The CDR3 reads CASSYGQLEEKLFF. The CDR3 bases are TGTGCCAGCAGCTACGGACAGCTGGAGGAAAAACTGTTTTTT.

This chain connects TRBV15 to TRBJ2-7, with a weak D call TRBD1 (6 bases). Trimming pared 3 bases from V and 2 bases from J, leaving 11 bases between. Germline V lookup: CDR1 LNHNV, CDR2 YYDKDF (reference sequence). This CDR3 spans 14 amino acids. The DNA for the CDR3 is TGTGCCACCAGCAGGGACGGACAGCCCTACGAGCAGTACTTC. This codes for CATSRDGQPYEQYF.

The V call is TRBV4-1, the J call TRBJ2-7, with 7 bases matching TRBD2. V gave up 1 base and J gave up 2 bases; unmatched junction bases: 2. Germline V gene data show CDR1 as MGHRA and CDR2 as YSYEKL. The CDR3 totals 14 residues. CDR3 sequence: CASSQGGGPYEQYF. The CDR3 nucleotides read TGCGCCAGCAGCCAAGGGGGGGGACCCTACGAGCAGTACTTC.

The chain links TRBV7-2 to TRBJ1-2, with TRBD1 matching over 9 bases. CDR3 length: 14 amino acids. V trimming: 2 bases; J trimming: 6 bases; junction bases outside the gene matches: 4. Germline V gives CDR1 SGHTA, CDR2 FQGNSA. CDR3 sequence: CASSLTTGGNGYTF. DNA for the CDR3: TGTGCCAGCAGCTTAACTACAGGGGGCAATGGCTACACCTTC.

The V call is TRBV10-3, the J call TRBJ2-7; D ambiguous. Germline values: CDR1 ENHRY, CDR2 SYGVKD. With 2 bases removed from V and 3 bases from J, the gap between germline ends came to 5 bases. The length of the CDR3 is 12 residues. The CDR3 region has the DNA TGTGCCATCAGTGAGCCATTCTACGAGCAGTACTTC. Its protein product is CAISEPFYEQYF.

The CDR3 sequence is CASSLGGGYYGYTF. In DNA form, the CDR3 reads TGTGCCAGCAGTTTGGGCGGAGGGTACTATGGCTACACCTTC. The rearrangement uses TRBV27 and TRBJ1-2; D remains unclear. Germline values: CDR1 MNHEY, CDR2 SMNVEV (reference sequence). Deletions cut 3 bases from V and 3 bases from J, with 11 bases between. The CDR3 is 14 residues long.

This clone was seen just once. The CDR3 DNA reads as TGCAGTGCTGCAAATGGGAGAGAAGCTTTCTTT. Amino acids: CSAANGREAFF. The chain couples TRBV20-1 to TRBJ1-1; D not certain. The CDR3 has 11 amino acids. Looked up from germline, CDR1 is DFQATT and CDR2 is SNEGSKA (reference sequence). V lost 5 bases, J lost 8 bases, and 12 bases lay in between.

This clone was detected only a few times. This chain uses TRBV28 with TRBJ1-6, with D tentatively TRBD1 (5 bases). The CDR3 is 16 amino acids. Germline V gene sequence: CDR1 MDHEN, CDR2 SYDVKM. Trimming shortened V by 2 bases and J by 9 bases, and 17 bases separated the two germline ends. CDR3 coding DNA: TGTGCCAGCAGTTTAATTGCTCCCGGGGGGAGTTCACCCCTCCACTTT. Amino acids: CASSLIAPGGSSPLHF.

The chain is built from TRBV11-1 and TRBJ2-1; 9 positions agree with TRBD2. The CDR3 totals 13 residues. J lost 9 bases, V lost 7 bases, and 7 bases had no gene match. The germline V gene encodes CDR1 SGHAT and CDR2 FQDESV (reference sequence). The CDR3 DNA reads TGTGCCAGCACGGTAGCGGGAGTATTTGAGCAGTTCTTC. Protein product: CASTVAGVFEQFF.